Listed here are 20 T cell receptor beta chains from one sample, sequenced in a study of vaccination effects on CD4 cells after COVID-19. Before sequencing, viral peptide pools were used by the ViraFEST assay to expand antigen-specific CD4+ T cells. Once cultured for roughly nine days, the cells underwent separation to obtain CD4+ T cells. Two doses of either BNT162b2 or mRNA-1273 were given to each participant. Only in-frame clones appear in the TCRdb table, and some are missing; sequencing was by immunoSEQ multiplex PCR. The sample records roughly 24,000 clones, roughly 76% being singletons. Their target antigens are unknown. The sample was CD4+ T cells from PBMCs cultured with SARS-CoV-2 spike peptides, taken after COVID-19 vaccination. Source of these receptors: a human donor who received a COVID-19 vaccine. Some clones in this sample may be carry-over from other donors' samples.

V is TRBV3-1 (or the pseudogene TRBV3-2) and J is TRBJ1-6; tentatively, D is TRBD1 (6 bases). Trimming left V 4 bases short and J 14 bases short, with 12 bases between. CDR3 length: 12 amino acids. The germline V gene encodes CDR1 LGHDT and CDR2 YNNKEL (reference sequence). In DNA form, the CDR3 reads TGTGCCAGCAGCCGGACAGACGGAGCCCTCCACTTT. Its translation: CASSRTDGALHF.

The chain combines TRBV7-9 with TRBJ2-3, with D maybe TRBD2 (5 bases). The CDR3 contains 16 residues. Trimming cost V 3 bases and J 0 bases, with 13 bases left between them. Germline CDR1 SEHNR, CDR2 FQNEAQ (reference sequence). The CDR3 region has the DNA TGTGCCAGCAGCTTTGAGGGAACCACTAGCACAGATACGCAGTATTTT. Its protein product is CASSFEGTTSTDTQYF.

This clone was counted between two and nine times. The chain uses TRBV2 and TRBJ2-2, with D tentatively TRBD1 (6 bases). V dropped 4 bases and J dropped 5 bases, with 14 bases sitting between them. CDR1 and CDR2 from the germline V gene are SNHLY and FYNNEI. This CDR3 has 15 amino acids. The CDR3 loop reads CASSVGPGATGELFF. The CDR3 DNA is TGTGCCAGCAGTGTGGGTCCAGGGGCTACCGGGGAGCTGTTTTTT.

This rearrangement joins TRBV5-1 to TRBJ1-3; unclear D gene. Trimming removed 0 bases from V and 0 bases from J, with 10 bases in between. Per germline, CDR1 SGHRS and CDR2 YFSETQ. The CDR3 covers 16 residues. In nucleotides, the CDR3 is TGCGCCAGCAGCTTGGGGCAGACTCACTCTGGAAACACCATATATTTT. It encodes CASSLGQTHSGNTIYF.

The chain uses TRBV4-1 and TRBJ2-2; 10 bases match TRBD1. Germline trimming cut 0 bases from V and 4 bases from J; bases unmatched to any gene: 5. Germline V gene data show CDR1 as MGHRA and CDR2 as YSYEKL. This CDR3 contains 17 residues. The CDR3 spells CASSQDFGTGVTGELFF. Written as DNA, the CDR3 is TGCGCCAGCAGCCAAGATTTCGGGACAGGGGTCACCGGGGAGCTGTTTTTT.

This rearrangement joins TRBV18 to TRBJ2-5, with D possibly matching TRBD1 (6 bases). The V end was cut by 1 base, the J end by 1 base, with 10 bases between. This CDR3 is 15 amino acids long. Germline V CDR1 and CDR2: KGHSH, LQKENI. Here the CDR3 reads CASSPLVGAQETQYF. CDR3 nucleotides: TGTGCCAGCTCACCACTAGTGGGGGCCCAAGAGACCCAGTACTTC.

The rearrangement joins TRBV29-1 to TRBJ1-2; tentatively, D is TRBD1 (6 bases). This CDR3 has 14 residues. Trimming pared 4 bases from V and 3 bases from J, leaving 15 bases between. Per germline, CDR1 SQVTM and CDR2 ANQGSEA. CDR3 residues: CSVGWAGEDYGYTF. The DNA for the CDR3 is TGCAGCGTTGGATGGGCAGGGGAGGACTATGGCTACACCTTC.

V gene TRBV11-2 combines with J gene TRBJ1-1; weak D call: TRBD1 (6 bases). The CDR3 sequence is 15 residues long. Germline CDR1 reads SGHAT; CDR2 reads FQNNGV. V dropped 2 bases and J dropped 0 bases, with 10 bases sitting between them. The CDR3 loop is CASSLRTEMNTEAFF. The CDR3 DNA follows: TGTGCCAGCAGCTTAAGGACAGAAATGAACACTGAAGCTTTCTTT.

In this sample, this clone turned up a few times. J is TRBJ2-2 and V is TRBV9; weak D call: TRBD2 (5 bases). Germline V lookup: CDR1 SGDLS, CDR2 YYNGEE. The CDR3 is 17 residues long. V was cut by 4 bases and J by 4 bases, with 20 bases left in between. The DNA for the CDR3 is TGTGCCAGCAGCCTTAGCCCTAACGGACTCCTCACCGGGGAGCTGTTTTTT. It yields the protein CASSLSPNGLLTGELFF.

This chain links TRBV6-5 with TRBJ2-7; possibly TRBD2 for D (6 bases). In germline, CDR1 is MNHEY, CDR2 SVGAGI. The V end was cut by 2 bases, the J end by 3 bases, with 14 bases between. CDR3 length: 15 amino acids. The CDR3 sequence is CASSYRGSSGYEQYV. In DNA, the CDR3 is TGTGCCAGCAGTTACAGAGGGAGTAGCGGCTACGAGCAGTACGTC.

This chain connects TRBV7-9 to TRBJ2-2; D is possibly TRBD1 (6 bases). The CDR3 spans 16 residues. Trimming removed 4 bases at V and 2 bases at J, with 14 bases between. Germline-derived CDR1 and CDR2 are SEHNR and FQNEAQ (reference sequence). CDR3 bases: TGTGCCAGCAGCTCCTTCGGACAGATTAACACCGGGGAGCTGTTTTTT. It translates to CASSSFGQINTGELFF.

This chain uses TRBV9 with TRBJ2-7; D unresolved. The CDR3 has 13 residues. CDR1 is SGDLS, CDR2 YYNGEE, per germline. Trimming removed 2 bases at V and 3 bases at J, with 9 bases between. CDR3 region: CASSVVGGYEQYV. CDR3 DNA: TGTGCCAGCAGCGTGGTTGGTGGCTACGAGCAGTACGTC.

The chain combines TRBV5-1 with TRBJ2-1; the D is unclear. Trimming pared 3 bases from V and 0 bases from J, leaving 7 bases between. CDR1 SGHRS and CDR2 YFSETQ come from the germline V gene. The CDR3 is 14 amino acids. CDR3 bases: TGCGCCAGCAGCTCGAAAAGCTCCTACAATGAGCAGTTCTTC. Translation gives CASSSKSSYNEQFF.

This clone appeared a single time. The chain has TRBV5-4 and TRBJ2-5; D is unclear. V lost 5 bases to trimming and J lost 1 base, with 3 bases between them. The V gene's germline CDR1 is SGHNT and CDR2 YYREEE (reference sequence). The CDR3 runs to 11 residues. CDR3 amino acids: CASRSQETQYF. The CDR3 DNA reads TGTGCCAGCAGATCCCAAGAGACCCAGTACTTC.

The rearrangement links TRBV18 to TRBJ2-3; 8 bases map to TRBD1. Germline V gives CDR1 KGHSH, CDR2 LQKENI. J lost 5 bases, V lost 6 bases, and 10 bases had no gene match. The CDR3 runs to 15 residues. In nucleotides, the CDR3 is TGTGCCAGCTCGAACCGACAGGGGAGTGTAGATACGCAGTATTTT. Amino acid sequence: CASSNRQGSVDTQYF.

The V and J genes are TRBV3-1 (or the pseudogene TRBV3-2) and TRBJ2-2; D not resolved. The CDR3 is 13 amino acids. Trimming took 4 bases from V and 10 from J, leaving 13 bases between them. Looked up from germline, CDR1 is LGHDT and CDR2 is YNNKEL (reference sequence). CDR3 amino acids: CASSLRGSEELFF. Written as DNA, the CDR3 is TGTGCCAGCAGCCTCAGAGGAAGCGAGGAGCTGTTTTTT.

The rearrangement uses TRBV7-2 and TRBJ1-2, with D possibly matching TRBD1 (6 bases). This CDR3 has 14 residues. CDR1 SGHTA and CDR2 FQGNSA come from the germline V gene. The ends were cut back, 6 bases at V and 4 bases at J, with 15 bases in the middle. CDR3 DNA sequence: TGTGCCAGCAGTCCATCCGGGACACCCTATGGCTACACCTTC. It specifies CASSPSGTPYGYTF.

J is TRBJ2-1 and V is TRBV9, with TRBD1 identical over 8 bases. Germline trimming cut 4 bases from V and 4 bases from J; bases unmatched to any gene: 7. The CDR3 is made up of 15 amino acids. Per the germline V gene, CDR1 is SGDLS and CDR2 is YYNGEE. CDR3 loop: CASSPPGQAYNEQFF. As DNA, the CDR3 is TGTGCCAGCAGCCCGCCGGGACAGGCATACAATGAGCAGTTCTTC.

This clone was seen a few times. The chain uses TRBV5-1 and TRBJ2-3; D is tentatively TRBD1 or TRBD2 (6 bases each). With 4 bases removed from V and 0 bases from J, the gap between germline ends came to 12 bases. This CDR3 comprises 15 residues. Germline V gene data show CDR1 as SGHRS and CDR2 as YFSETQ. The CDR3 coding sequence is TGCGCCAGCAGCCTCAGGGGAGGTAGCACAGATACGCAGTATTTT. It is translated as CASSLRGGSTDTQYF.

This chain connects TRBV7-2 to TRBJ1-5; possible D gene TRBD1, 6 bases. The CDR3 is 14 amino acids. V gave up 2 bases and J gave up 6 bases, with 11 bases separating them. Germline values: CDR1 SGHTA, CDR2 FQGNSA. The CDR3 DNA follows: TGTGCCAGCAGCTTAAGGGGGGGCGGTCAGCCCCAGCATTTT. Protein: CASSLRGGGQPQHF.